The rows below give T cell receptor beta chains drawn from one sample of a study of CD8 T cells in ankylosing spondylitis. TCRdb recomputed calls from the 5' RACE reads with MiXCR, one row per CDR3 protein. The data contain 700,000 to 1,000,000 distinct CDR3 sequences, 10% to 15% of them singletons. The sample taken for sequencing was blood, either unsorted or a sorted T cell fraction (not recorded which). The receptor source for this set is a male donor with ankylosing spondylitis. The CDR3 runs from the conserved cysteine through the conserved F or W. D genes are given only for firm matches. Size is omitted from some rows. Given values are once, few, many or a class for expanded clones.

v_call	j_call	cdr3_length	d_call	clone_size	cdr3_aa	cdr3_nt
TRBV7-2	TRBJ2-7	14	TRBD1	few	CASSLAAAGGWQYF	TGTGCCAGCAGCTTAGCGGCGGCAGGGGGTTGGCAGTACTTC
TRBV7-2	TRBJ1-1	13	NA	NA	CASSLIVAWETFF	TGTGCCAGCAGCTTAATAGTTGCTTGGGAGACTTTCTTT
TRBV7-7	TRBJ2-2	14	TRBD2	few	CASGRDYNTGELFF	TGTGCTAGCGGTCGGGACTACAACACCGGGGAGCTGTTTTTT
TRBV29-1	TRBJ2-3	12	NA	many	CSVAGRTIPQYF	TGCAGCGTAGCAGGCCGGACTATCCCGCAGTATTTT
TRBV29-1	TRBJ2-7	13	NA	few	CSVGTRDGYEQYF	TGCAGCGTTGGGACAAGAGACGGGTACGAGCAGTACTTC
TRBV24-1	TRBJ2-3	13	NA	NA	CATSDYYTDTQYF	TGTGCCACCAGTGATTACTACACAGATACGCAGTATTTT
TRBV20-1	TRBJ1-2	13	NA	few	CSARDNNGVGYTF	TGCAGTGCTAGAGATAACAATGGTGTCGGCTACACCTTC
TRBV15	TRBJ2-7	17	TRBD2	NA	CATSRDLSSGGSYEQYF	TGTGCCACCAGCAGAGATTTGTCCAGCGGGGGCTCCTACGAGCAGTACTTC
TRBV20-1	TRBJ2-5	13	NA	NA	CSAGRTSYETQYF	TGCAGTGCTGGGAGAACTAGTTACGAGACCCAGTACTTC
TRBV6-5	TRBJ1-4	15	NA	NA	CASSSLEGLGEKLFF	TGTGCCAGCAGTTCCCTGGAAGGGCTAGGGGAAAAACTGTTTTTT
TRBV6-5	TRBJ1-1	15	NA	NA	CASSYWVGRATEAFF	TGTGCCAGCAGTTACTGGGTGGGCAGGGCCACTGAAGCTTTCTTT
TRBV5-1	TRBJ2-7	14	TRBD2	NA	CASSVSGTVNEQYF	TGCGCCAGCAGCGTTAGCGGGACGGTGAACGAGCAGTACTTC
TRBV5-5	TRBJ1-4	15	TRBD1	few	CASSAPGQGIEKLFF	TGTGCCAGCAGCGCACCGGGACAGGGGATTGAAAAACTGTTTTTT
TRBV20-1	TRBJ1-1	15	TRBD1	few	CSARLNRGRNPEAFF	TGCAGTGCTAGACTCAACAGGGGGCGCAACCCTGAAGCTTTCTTT
TRBV5-1	TRBJ2-7	13	NA	NA	CASSPFRDYEQYF	TGCGCCAGCAGCCCCTTCCGGGACTACGAGCAGTACTTC
TRBV3-1	TRBJ1-6	16	TRBD1	few	CASRQSGTGNNSPLHF	TGTGCCAGCAGACAATCCGGGACAGGAAATAATTCACCCCTCCACTTT
TRBV6-5	TRBJ2-7	12	NA	NA	CASSSRLHEQYF	TGTGCCAGCAGTTCCCGCCTCCACGAGCAGTACTTC
TRBV7-2	TRBJ2-7	15	TRBD2	NA	CASSLLAGSTYEQYF	TGTGCCAGCAGCTTACTAGCGGGATCGACCTACGAGCAGTACTTC
TRBV20-1	TRBJ1-2	13	NA	many	CSAETTRDYGYTF	TGCAGTGCTGAGACAACGAGAGACTATGGCTACACCTTC
TRBV20-1	TRBJ1-6	15	TRBD1	few	CSAKGRDRGHSPLHF	TGCAGTGCCAAAGGCCGGGACAGGGGGCATTCACCCCTCCACTTT
TRBV15	TRBJ2-5	13	NA	many	CATSHRVGETQYF	TGTGCCACCAGCCACAGGGTTGGAGAGACCCAGTACTTC
TRBV5-1	TRBJ1-2	13	NA	NA	CASREDLYYGYTF	TGCGCCAGCCGGGAGGATCTCTACTATGGCTACACCTTC
TRBV6-1	TRBJ2-7	15	NA	NA	CASSEGDSRSYEQYF	TGTGCCAGCAGTGAAGGGGACTCTCGCTCCTACGAGCAGTACTTC